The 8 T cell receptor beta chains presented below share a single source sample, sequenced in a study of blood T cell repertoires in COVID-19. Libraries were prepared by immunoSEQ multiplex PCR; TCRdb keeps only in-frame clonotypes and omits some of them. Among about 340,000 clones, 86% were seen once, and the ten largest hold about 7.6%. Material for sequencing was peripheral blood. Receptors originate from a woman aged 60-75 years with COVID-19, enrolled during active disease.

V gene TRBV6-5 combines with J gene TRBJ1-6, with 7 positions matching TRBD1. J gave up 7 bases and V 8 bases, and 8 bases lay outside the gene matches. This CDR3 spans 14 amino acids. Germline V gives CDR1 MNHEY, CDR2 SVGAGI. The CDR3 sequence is CASRDRVANSPLHF. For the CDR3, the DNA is TGTGCCAGCCGAGACAGGGTCGCCAATTCACCCCTCCACTTT.

Written as DNA, the CDR3 is TGTGCCAGTAGTGTTAGGGGGGGGTTTGAAGCTTTCTTT. The encoded protein is CASSVRGGFEAFF. This sequence joins TRBV19 and TRBJ1-1; D might be TRBD1 (6 bases). V gave up 5 bases and J gave up 7 bases, with 14 bases separating them. This CDR3 has 13 amino acids. CDR1 is LNHDA, CDR2 SQIVND, per germline (reference sequence). Looking up the rest from reference TRBV19 and TRBJ1-1 gives the full variable domain: DGGITQSPKYLFRKEGQNVTLSCEQNLNHDAMYWYRQDPGQGLRLIYYSQIVNDFQKGDIAEGYSVSREKKESFPLTVTSAQKNPTAFYLCASSVRGGFEAFFGQGTRLTVV.

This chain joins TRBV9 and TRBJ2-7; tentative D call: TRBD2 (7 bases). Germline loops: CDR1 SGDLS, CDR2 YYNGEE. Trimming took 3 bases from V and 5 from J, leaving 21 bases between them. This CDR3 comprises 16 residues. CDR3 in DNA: TGTGCCAGCAGCGAGGGGGGACTACCCTCTACCCACGAGCAGTACTTC. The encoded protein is CASSEGGLPSTHEQYF.

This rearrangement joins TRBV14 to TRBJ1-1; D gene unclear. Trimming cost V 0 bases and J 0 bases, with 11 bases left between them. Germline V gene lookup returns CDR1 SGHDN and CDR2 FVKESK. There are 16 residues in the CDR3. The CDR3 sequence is CASSQDQEGMNTEAFF. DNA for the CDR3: TGTGCCAGCAGCCAAGATCAGGAGGGCATGAACACTGAAGCTTTCTTT. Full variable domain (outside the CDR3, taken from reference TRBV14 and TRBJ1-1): EAGVTQFPSHSVIEKGQTVTLRCDPISGHDNLYWYRRVMGKEIKFLLHFVKESKQDESGMPNNRFLAERTGGTYSTLKVQPAELEDSGVYFCASSQDQEGMNTEAFFGQGTRLTVV.

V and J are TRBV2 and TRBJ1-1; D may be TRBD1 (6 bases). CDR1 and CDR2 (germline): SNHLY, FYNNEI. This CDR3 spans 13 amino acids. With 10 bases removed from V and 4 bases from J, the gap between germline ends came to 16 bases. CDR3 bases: TGTGCCACAGGGGTTTCGATTAGCACTGAAGCTTTCTTT. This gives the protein CATGVSISTEAFF. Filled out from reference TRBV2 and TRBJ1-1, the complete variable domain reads EPEVTQTPSHQVTQMGQEVILRCVPISNHLYFYWYRQILGQKVEFLVSFYNNEISEKSEIFDDQFSVERPDGSNFTLKIRSTKLEDSAMYFCATGVSISTEAFFGQGTRLTVV.

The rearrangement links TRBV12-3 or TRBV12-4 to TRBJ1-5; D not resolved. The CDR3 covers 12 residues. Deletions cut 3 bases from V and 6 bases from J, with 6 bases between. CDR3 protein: CASSFGGQPQHF. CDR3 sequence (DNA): TGTGCCAGCAGTTTCGGAGGTCAGCCCCAGCATTTT.

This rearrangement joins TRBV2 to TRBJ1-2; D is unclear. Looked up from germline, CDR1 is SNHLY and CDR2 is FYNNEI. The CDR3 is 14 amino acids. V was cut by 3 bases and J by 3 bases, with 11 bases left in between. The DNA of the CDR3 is TGTGCCAGCAGTGATCACAATTCCTACTATGGCTACACCTTC. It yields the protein CASSDHNSYYGYTF. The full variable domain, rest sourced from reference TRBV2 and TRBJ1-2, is EPEVTQTPSHQVTQMGQEVILRCVPISNHLYFYWYRQILGQKVEFLVSFYNNEISEKSEIFDDQFSVERPDGSNFTLKIRSTKLEDSAMYFCASSDHNSYYGYTFGSGTRLTVV.

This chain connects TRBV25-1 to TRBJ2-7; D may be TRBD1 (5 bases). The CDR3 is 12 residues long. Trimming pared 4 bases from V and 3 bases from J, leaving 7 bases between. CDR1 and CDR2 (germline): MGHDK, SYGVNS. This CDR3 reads CASSGQIYEQYF. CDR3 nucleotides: TGTGCCAGCAGTGGACAGATCTACGAGCAGTACTTC.